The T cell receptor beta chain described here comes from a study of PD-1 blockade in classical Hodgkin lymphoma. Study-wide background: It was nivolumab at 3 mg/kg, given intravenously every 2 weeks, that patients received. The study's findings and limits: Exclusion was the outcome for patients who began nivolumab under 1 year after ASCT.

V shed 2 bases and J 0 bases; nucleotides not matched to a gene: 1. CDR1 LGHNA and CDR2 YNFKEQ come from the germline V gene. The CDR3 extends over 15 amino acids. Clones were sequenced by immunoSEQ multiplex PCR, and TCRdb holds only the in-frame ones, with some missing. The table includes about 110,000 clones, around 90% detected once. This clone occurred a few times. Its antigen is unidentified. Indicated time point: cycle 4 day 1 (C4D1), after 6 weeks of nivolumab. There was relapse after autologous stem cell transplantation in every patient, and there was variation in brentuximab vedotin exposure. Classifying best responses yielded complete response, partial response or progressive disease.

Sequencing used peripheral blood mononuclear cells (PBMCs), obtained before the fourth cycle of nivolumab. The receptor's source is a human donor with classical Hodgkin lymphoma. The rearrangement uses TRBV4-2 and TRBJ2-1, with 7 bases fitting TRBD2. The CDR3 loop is CASSQLAGSYNEQFF. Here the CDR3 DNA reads TGTGCCAGCAGCCAATTAGCGGGCTCCTACAATGAGCAGTTCTTC.